These 3 T cell receptor beta chains were sequenced from one sample in a study of T cells in localized non-small cell lung cancer. The method was immunoSEQ multiplex PCR; TCRdb's version includes in-frame clones alone and lacks a portion of them. The sample consists of approximately 2,500 clones, roughly 25% of them appearing once. The sequenced sample was lung tumor tissue, obtained before any cancer treatment. The receptors stem from a woman aged 35-75 years with stage I lung adenocarcinoma.

This chain joins TRBV19 and TRBJ2-5, with D perhaps being TRBD1 or TRBD2 (7 bases each). The CDR3 contains 13 residues. CDR1 is LNHDA, CDR2 SQIVND, per germline (reference sequence). Trimming left V 7 bases short and J 4 bases short, with 13 bases between. Here the CDR3 DNA reads TGTGCCAGTACTCAGGGGGGGGGAGAGACCCAGTACTTC. This gives the protein CASTQGGGETQYF.

This chain connects TRBV25-1 to TRBJ2-5; D call uncertain. Looked up from germline, CDR1 is MGHDK and CDR2 is SYGVNS. V was shortened by 1 base and J by 3 bases, with 15 bases between the two germline ends. The CDR3 spans 16 residues. CDR3: CASSESSLSGEETQYF. CDR3 sequence (DNA): TGTGCCAGCAGTGAATCGTCCCTCAGTGGTGAAGAGACCCAGTACTTC. Using reference TRBV25-1 and TRBJ2-5 for the parts outside the CDR3, the full variable domain is EADIYQTPRYLVIGTGKKITLECSQTMGHDKMYWYQQDPGMELHLIHYSYGVNSTEKGDLSSESTVSRIRTEHFPLTLESARPSHTSQYLCASSESSLSGEETQYFGPGTRLLVL.

This clone occurred a few times. The chain is built from TRBV11-3 and TRBJ2-6, with TRBD1 as a possible D gene (5 bases). The CDR3 consists of 15 residues. Trimming removed 5 bases at V and 0 bases at J, with 8 bases between. CDR1 and CDR2 from the germline V gene are SGHNT and YENEEA. CDR3 DNA sequence: TGTGCCAGCAGCGTTGACAGCTCTGGGGCCAACGTCCTGACTTTC. Translating it yields CASSVDSSGANVLTF.